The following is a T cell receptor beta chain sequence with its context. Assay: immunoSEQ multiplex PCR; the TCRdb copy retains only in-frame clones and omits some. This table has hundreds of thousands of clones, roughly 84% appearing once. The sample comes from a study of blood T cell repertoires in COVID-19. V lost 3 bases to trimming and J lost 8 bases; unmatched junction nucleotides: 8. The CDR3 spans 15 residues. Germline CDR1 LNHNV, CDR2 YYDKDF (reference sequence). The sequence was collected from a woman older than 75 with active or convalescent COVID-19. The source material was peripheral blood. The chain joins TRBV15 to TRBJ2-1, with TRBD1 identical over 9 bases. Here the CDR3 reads CATSSPDRGQDEQFF. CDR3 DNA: TGTGCCACCAGCAGCCCGGACAGGGGTCAGGATGAGCAGTTCTTC.